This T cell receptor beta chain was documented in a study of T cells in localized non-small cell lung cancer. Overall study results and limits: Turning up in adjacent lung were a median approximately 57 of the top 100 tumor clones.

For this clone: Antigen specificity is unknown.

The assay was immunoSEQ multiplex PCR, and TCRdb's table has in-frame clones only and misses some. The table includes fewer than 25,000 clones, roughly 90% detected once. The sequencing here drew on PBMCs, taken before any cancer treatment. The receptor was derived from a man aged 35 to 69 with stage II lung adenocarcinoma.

CDR3 nucleotides: TGTGCCAGCAGCGCAACGACAGTCTATGGCTACACCTTC. It codes for CASSATTVYGYTF. The chain links TRBV9 to TRBJ1-2; the D gene is possibly TRBD1 (5 bases). The germline V gene has CDR1 SGDLS and CDR2 YYNGEE. V lost 3 bases and J lost 4, with 10 bases in between. The CDR3 consists of 13 residues.